This T cell receptor (beta chain) was sequenced for a study of human T cells and chemical hapten exposure. Total RNA was isolated from whole blood that had not been fractionated. Note on this clonotype: Its antigen is not identified.

The CDR3 is made up of 15 amino acids. CDR1 is MDHEN and CDR2 is SYDVKM in the germline V gene. V shed 2 bases and J shed 1 base, with 9 bases lying between them. Study results and limitations: Unchanged with DPC sensitization were TCRs above 1 in 1000 frequency.

Each cDNA molecule in the library carried unique molecular identifiers. Original processing methods: Sequenced samples showed a median of approximately 96,000 TCRs each, with counts running from 23,224 to 690,600. TCRdb re-called the 5' RACE reads with MiXCR, one entry per CDR3 protein. It is TCRdb's table, rather than the study itself, that gives the V and J calls and clone size. The sample records 150,000 or so distinct CDR3 sequences, about 4.3% being singletons. The clonotype originates from a female donor in good health. The rearrangement links TRBV28 to TRBJ1-5; D call uncertain. In DNA, the CDR3 is TGTGCCAGCAGTTTACCCAATTGGAGCAATCAGCCCCAGCATTTT. Translation: CASSLPNWSNQPQHF.